One and the same sample provided the 22 T cell receptor beta chains below, sequenced in a study of follicular helper T cells after annual influenza vaccination. Produced via immunoSEQ multiplex PCR; TCRdb's table is partial and in-frame only. The sample shows over 6,000 clones, more than 75% of them seen only once. Sample time point: 2015-2016 season, 7 days after influenza vaccination. The source material was CXCR5- memory CD4+ T cells sorted from blood, sampled 7 days after influenza vaccination. The receptors shown here come from an adult who received the influenza vaccine.

This clone was picked up a small number of times. This chain connects TRBV28 to TRBJ1-3, with no clear D. The CDR3 consists of 13 residues. Germline V gene lookup returns CDR1 MDHEN and CDR2 SYDVKM. Deletions cut 6 bases from V and 16 bases from J, with 22 bases between. The CDR3 spells CASSRPTARSHYF. CDR3 coding DNA: TGTGCCAGCAGCCGACCTACCGCCCGCTCACATTATTTT.

The chain couples TRBV6-1 to TRBJ2-1; tentatively, D is TRBD1 (5 bases). This CDR3 has 15 residues. Germline lookup yields CDR1 MNHNS and CDR2 SASEGT. Trimming removed 5 bases at V and 7 bases at J, with 18 bases between. Here the CDR3 reads CASSPGWSITNEQFF. The CDR3 DNA is TGTGCCAGCAGTCCAGGGTGGTCTATCACTAATGAGCAGTTCTTC.

The chain employs TRBV6-5 and TRBJ2-1; 9 bases agree with TRBD1. Germline V gene sequence: CDR1 MNHEY, CDR2 SVGAGI. Unmatched junction bases numbered 10, after V lost 10 bases and J lost 3 bases. CDR3 length: 15 residues. The CDR3 DNA sequence: TGTGCCACCATACCGGGACAGGGTTTCTACAATGAGCAGTTCTTC. It specifies CATIPGQGFYNEQFF.

The chain combines TRBV19 with TRBJ2-4; TRBD2 aligns across 7 bases. This CDR3 has 15 residues. Germline CDR1 and CDR2: LNHDA and SQIVND (reference sequence). Trimming at V came to 5 bases and at J to 3 bases, leaving 7 bases not matched to a gene. The CDR3 protein is CASSSSREGKNIQYF. CDR3 in DNA: TGTGCCAGTAGTTCCTCCAGGGAGGGCAAAAACATTCAGTACTTC.

The CDR3 coding sequence is TGTGCCAGCAGCTTAGCAGCGGGACTAGCACAAGAGACCCAGTACTTC. It codes for CASSLAAGLAQETQYF. The V gene is TRBV7-6, the J gene TRBJ2-5; 9 positions match TRBD2. The V and J ends lost 0 bases and 2 bases, in that order; junction bases with no gene match: 4. Germline assignment: CDR1 SGHVS and CDR2 FNYEAQ. The CDR3 length is 16 residues.

The chain employs TRBV15 and TRBJ1-4; D remains ambiguous. Germline CDR1 is LNHNV and CDR2 is YYDKDF (reference sequence). V was shortened by 0 bases and J by 7 bases, with 12 bases between the two germline ends. This CDR3 has 15 residues. CDR3 protein: CATSRDKGVGEKLFF. As DNA, the CDR3 is TGTGCCACCAGCAGAGATAAGGGAGTCGGTGAAAAACTGTTTTTT.

The chain joins TRBV18 to TRBJ1-6; D not certain. This CDR3 has 14 residues. CDR1 KGHSH and CDR2 LQKENI come from the germline V gene. Trimming removed 3 bases at V and 7 bases at J, with 10 bases between. CDR3 residues: CASSPQETNSPLHF. The CDR3, as DNA: TGTGCCAGCTCACCTCAGGAGACAAATTCACCCCTCCACTTT.

This clone was counted between two and nine times. The J gene is TRBJ1-2, the V gene TRBV19, with TRBD1 matching over 9 bases. The germline gives CDR1 LNHDA, CDR2 SQIVND (reference sequence). The CDR3 contains 15 residues. V gave up 3 bases and J gave up 11 bases; unmatched junction bases: 13. The CDR3 bases are TGTGCCAGTAGTATGAACCCCACCGGACAGGGGAGGTACACCTTC. Translated, it gives CASSMNPTGQGRYTF. Combining the CDR3 with reference TRBV19 and TRBJ1-2 gives the whole variable domain DGGITQSPKYLFRKEGQNVTLSCEQNLNHDAMYWYRQDPGQGLRLIYYSQIVNDFQKGDIAEGYSVSREKKESFPLTVTSAQKNPTAFYLCASSMNPTGQGRYTFGSGTRLTVV.

This clone was detected only once. The chain has TRBV7-8 and TRBJ2-4; 7 bases map to TRBD2. The CDR3 totals 14 residues. V lost 2 bases to trimming and J lost 8 bases; unmatched junction nucleotides: 6. Germline V lookup: CDR1 SGHVS, CDR2 FQNEAQ. The CDR3 spells CASSLSRSGDIQYF. The CDR3 DNA reads TGTGCCAGCAGCTTAAGTCGGAGCGGGGACATTCAGTACTTC. Looking up the rest from reference TRBV7-8 and TRBJ2-4 gives the full variable domain: GAGVSQSPRYKVAKRGQDVALRCDPISGHVSLFWYQQALGQGPEFLTYFQNEAQLDKSGLPSDRFFAERPEGSVSTLKIQRTQQEDSAVYLCASSLSRSGDIQYFGAGTRLSVL.

The rearrangement uses TRBV9 and TRBJ2-2; TRBD1 matches at 10 bases. V shed 3 bases and J 0 bases; nucleotides not matched to a gene: 5. The CDR3 covers 17 residues. The germline gives CDR1 SGDLS, CDR2 YYNGEE. Here the CDR3 DNA reads TGTGCCAGCAGCGAGGGACAGGGGTGGCCGAACACCGGGGAGCTGTTTTTT. Translated, it gives CASSEGQGWPNTGELFF.

This rearrangement joins TRBV19 to TRBJ2-1, with TRBD1 identical over 10 bases. CDR1 is LNHDA and CDR2 is SQIVND in the germline V gene (reference sequence). This CDR3 has 12 amino acids. J was trimmed by 9 bases and V by 5 bases; bases with no gene match: 1. This CDR3 is CASSRTGGEQFF. Written as DNA, the CDR3 is TGTGCCAGTAGTCGGACAGGGGGTGAGCAGTTCTTC.

The rearrangement links TRBV7-3 to TRBJ1-1; no firm D call. The V gene's germline CDR1 is SGHTA and CDR2 FQGTGA. Trimming cost V 5 bases and J 1 base, with 8 bases left between them. The CDR3 length is 13 residues. The CDR3 DNA reads as TGTGCCAGCAGCCTACGTAGGAACACTGAAGCTTTCTTT. Translation: CASSLRRNTEAFF.

J is TRBJ2-5 and V is TRBV28; 8 nucleotides agree with TRBD1. The CDR3 has 14 residues. Germline V CDR1 and CDR2: MDHEN, SYDVKM. V was pared by 5 bases and J by 3 bases, with 5 bases of the junction left unmatched. DNA for the CDR3: TGTGCCAGCAGTCCAACAGGGGGAAAAGAGACCCAGTACTTC. Its protein is CASSPTGGKETQYF. Complete variable domain (other parts from reference TRBV28 and TRBJ2-5): DVKVTQSSRYLVKRTGEKVFLECVQDMDHENMFWYRQDPGLGLRLIYFSYDVKMKEKGDIPEGYSVSREKKERFSLILESASTNQTSMYLCASSPTGGKETQYFGPGTRLLVL.

The chain employs TRBV11-2 and TRBJ2-1; D is perhaps TRBD1 or TRBD2 (5 bases each). This CDR3 spans 13 amino acids. Trimming pared 1 base from V and 8 bases from J, leaving 9 bases between. Germline V gene sequence: CDR1 SGHAT, CDR2 FQNNGV. The CDR3 sequence: CASSLAGADEQFF. CDR3 bases: TGTGCCAGCAGCTTAGCCGGGGCGGATGAGCAGTTCTTC.

This clone was observed once. This chain joins TRBV2 and TRBJ2-5, with D possibly matching TRBD1 (6 bases). V was shortened by 5 bases and J by 5 bases, with 15 bases between the two germline ends. CDR3 length equals 14 residues. Germline CDR1 SNHLY, CDR2 FYNNEI. In DNA form, the CDR3 reads TGTGCCAGCAGTTCCAGTCACAGGGAGGAGACCCAGTACTTC. This codes for CASSSSHREETQYF.

This clone was detected only a few times. The J gene is TRBJ1-2, the V gene TRBV6-1; tentatively, D is TRBD1 (6 bases). The CDR3 runs to 13 residues. V lost 7 bases and J 5 bases, leaving 14 bases between the germline ends. Germline assignment: CDR1 MNHNS and CDR2 SASEGT. In DNA form, the CDR3 reads TGTGCCAGCACCGTACAGGGTGGATATGGCTACACCTTC. Its protein product is CASTVQGGYGYTF.

This chain links TRBV6-1 with TRBJ2-1, with TRBD1 matching over 9 bases. There are 14 residues in the CDR3. Germline values: CDR1 MNHNS, CDR2 SASEGT. Trimming at V came to 2 bases and at J to 12 bases, leaving 8 bases not matched to a gene. DNA of the CDR3: TGTGCCAGCAGTGAAAGTTCTGGGGACAGGGCGCAGTTCTTC. This gives the protein CASSESSGDRAQFF.

The chain has TRBV28 and TRBJ2-1; D might be TRBD1 (5 bases). The CDR3 totals 13 residues. Germline V lookup: CDR1 MDHEN, CDR2 SYDVKM. V dropped 3 bases and J dropped 8 bases, with 11 bases sitting between them. CDR3 residues: CASSFSGPYEQFF. The CDR3 DNA reads as TGTGCCAGCAGTTTTTCAGGGCCTTATGAGCAGTTCTTC.

The chain uses TRBV5-1 and TRBJ2-1; the D call may be TRBD1 or TRBD2 (6 bases each). The V gene's germline CDR1 is SGHRS and CDR2 YFSETQ. V was shortened by 0 bases and J by 7 bases, with 11 bases between the two germline ends. CDR3 length equals 14 residues. The CDR3 coding sequence is TGCGCCAGCAGCTTGGAAGGAGGGGGAAATGAGCAGTTCTTC. This sequence encodes CASSLEGGGNEQFF.

The V gene is TRBV6-6, the J gene TRBJ2-5; 7 bases fit TRBD1. The V segment lost 5 bases and the J segment 1 base; nucleotides outside the gene matches: 4. The germline V gene has CDR1 MNHNY and CDR2 SVGAGI (reference sequence). CDR3 length equals 14 residues. The CDR3 spells CASSLRDSQETQYF. The CDR3 DNA follows: TGTGCCAGCAGTCTACGGGACAGCCAAGAGACCCAGTACTTC.

The CDR3 spells CASSHPGQGGTFF. The CDR3 coding sequence is TGTGCCAGCAGCCATCCTGGTCAGGGGGGGACTTTCTTT. This chain joins TRBV7-8 and TRBJ1-1, with 7 bases that match TRBD1. CDR1 and CDR2 from the germline V gene are SGHVS and FQNEAQ. The ends lost 5 bases at V and 12 bases at J; junction bases unmatched: 12. The CDR3 is 13 amino acids.

In its sample, this clone was seen once. V usage is TRBV19 and J usage is TRBJ1-5, with 9 bases that match TRBD1. V shed 6 bases, J shed 0 bases, and the junction held 6 bases outside the gene matches. From germline, CDR1 is LNHDA and CDR2 SQIVND (reference sequence). The CDR3 has 16 amino acids. CDR3 sequence: CASSPQGANSNQPQHF. The CDR3 DNA reads TGTGCCAGTAGCCCACAGGGGGCAAATAGCAATCAGCCCCAGCATTTT. The full variable domain, in which reference TRBV19 and TRBJ1-5 provide the parts outside the CDR3, is DGGITQSPKYLFRKEGQNVTLSCEQNLNHDAMYWYRQDPGQGLRLIYYSQIVNDFQKGDIAEGYSVSREKKESFPLTVTSAQKNPTAFYLCASSPQGANSNQPQHFGDGTRLSIL.